Each of the 14 T cell receptor beta chains below was sequenced from the same sample in a study of CD8+ T cells in alopecia areata. The sample's treatment: oral pan-JAK inhibitor, 5-10 mg twice daily. Reverse transcribed after extraction, RNA yielded cDNA as the sequencing template. Produced via immunoSEQ multiplex PCR; TCRdb's table is partial and in-frame only. The sample records fewer than 250,000 clones, 43% being singletons. The source was CD4+ T cells sorted from blood, collected around week 37, from a patient treated with tofacitinib. The receptors stem from a human donor with alopecia areata.

This clone was detected a few times. The V and J genes are TRBV6-5 and TRBJ1-2; no clear D gene. V lost 5 bases and J lost 8, with 9 bases in between. Germline loops: CDR1 MNHEY, CDR2 SVGAGI. This CDR3 region has 11 residues. CDR3 sequence (DNA): TGTGCCAGCAGTACCTCGGCCGGCTACACCTTC. Residues: CASSTSAGYTF.

To note about this clone: Different DNA sequences within this sample yield the same CDR3. This chain connects TRBV7-9 to TRBJ2-5, with TRBD2 identical over 10 bases. V shed 3 bases and J 2 bases; nucleotides not matched to a gene: 3. Germline V gives CDR1 SEHNR, CDR2 FQNEAQ (reference sequence). The CDR3 is 15 residues long. The CDR3 coding sequence is TGTGCCAGCAGCTTGGGAGCGGGAGGGCAAGAGACCCAGTACTTC. It is translated as CASSLGAGGQETQYF.

The J gene is TRBJ1-4, the V gene TRBV19, with 7 bases identical to TRBD1. The CDR3 extends over 16 amino acids. With 4 bases clipped from V and 8 bases from J, the junction kept 13 bases outside the gene matches. From germline, CDR1 is LNHDA and CDR2 SQIVND (reference sequence). As DNA, the CDR3 is TGTGCCAGTAGTAAAAACCGGGACAGCGGTAAGGAAAAACTGTTTTTT. It yields the protein CASSKNRDSGKEKLFF. Combining the CDR3 with reference TRBV19 and TRBJ1-4 gives the whole variable domain DGGITQSPKYLFRKEGQNVTLSCEQNLNHDAMYWYRQDPGQGLRLIYYSQIVNDFQKGDIAEGYSVSREKKESFPLTVTSAQKNPTAFYLCASSKNRDSGKEKLFFGSGTQLSVL.

The J gene is TRBJ2-7, the V gene TRBV6-5, with D unresolved. Deletions cut 2 bases from V and 6 bases from J, with 14 bases between. The CDR3 runs to 14 residues. Per the germline V gene, CDR1 is MNHEY and CDR2 is SVGAGI. The CDR3 reads CASSYQGPGAEQYF. The CDR3 DNA reads as TGTGCCAGCAGTTACCAAGGCCCCGGTGCCGAGCAGTACTTC.

V is TRBV7-2 and J is TRBJ2-3; D gene uncertain. The CDR3 is 13 amino acids. Trimming removed 1 base at V and 6 bases at J, with 8 bases between. The germline gives CDR1 SGHTA, CDR2 FQGNSA. The DNA for the CDR3 is TGTGCCAGCAGCTTAGGTTTCCGGGATACGCAGTATTTT. This gives the protein CASSLGFRDTQYF.

This clone has a single count. The J gene is TRBJ2-6, the V gene TRBV30; perhaps D is TRBD1 or TRBD2 (6 bases each). The CDR3 totals 15 residues. Germline V gives CDR1 GTSNPN, CDR2 SVGIG (reference sequence). The V end lost 5 bases, the J end lost 0 bases, and 11 bases lay between the germline ends. The DNA for the CDR3 is TGTGCCTGGGCGGGACACTTCTCTGGGGCCAACGTCCTGACTTTC. Its protein product is CAWAGHFSGANVLTF.

The chain joins TRBV18 to TRBJ1-5; no reliable D call. Germline loops: CDR1 KGHSH, CDR2 LQKENI. Trimming left V 2 bases short and J 2 bases short, with 10 bases between. The CDR3 length is 15 residues. The CDR3 nucleotides are TGTGCCAGCTCACCAGGGCCCATTCGCAATCAGCCCCAGCATTTT. Amino acids: CASSPGPIRNQPQHF.

This clone was seen a handful of times. The CDR3 DNA sequence: TGTGCCAGCAGTTTCTATGGACAGGGGAGGATCTCTGGGGCCAACGTCCTGACTTTC. This encodes CASSFYGQGRISGANVLTF. This chain connects TRBV27 to TRBJ2-6, with 9 bases aligning to TRBD1. The CDR3 covers 19 residues. Germline V gene lookup returns CDR1 MNHEY and CDR2 SMNVEV (reference sequence). Losses at the gene ends were 3 bases for V and 0 bases for J; bases not matched to a gene: 9.

The gene calls are TRBV29-1 and TRBJ2-5; D may be TRBD1 (6 bases). Germline V lookup: CDR1 SQVTM, CDR2 ANQGSEA. The CDR3 totals 15 residues. CDR3 nucleotide sequence: TGCAGTATACCATTCCAAGTGCGAGGGGGTGAGACCCAGTACTTC. Its protein is CSIPFQVRGGETQYF. Based on the CDR3 plus reference TRBV29-1 and TRBJ2-5, the full variable domain is SAVISQKPSRDICQRGTSLTIQCQVDSQVTMMFWYRQQPGQSLTLIATANQGSEATYESGFVIDKFPISRPNLTFSTLTVSNMSPEDSSIYLCSIPFQVRGGETQYFGPGTRLLVL.

J is TRBJ1-1 and V is TRBV11-2; 7 bases are a match to TRBD1. Per germline, CDR1 SGHAT and CDR2 FQNNGV. CDR3 length equals 14 residues. Trimming took 2 bases from V and 7 from J; bases not matched to a gene: 7. CDR3 coding DNA: TGTGCCAGCAGCTTAAGGGGGCGTAGGAATGAAGCTTTCTTT. Its translation: CASSLRGRRNEAFF.

This sequence joins TRBV7-2 and TRBJ2-5; 7 nucleotides agree with TRBD2. The V and J ends lost 5 bases and 5 bases, in that order; junction bases with no gene match: 5. This CDR3 region has 13 residues. In germline, CDR1 is SGHTA, CDR2 FQGNSA. CDR3 coding DNA: TGTGCCAGCAGCCGAGGGAGGGTGGAGACCCAGTACTTC. The encoded protein is CASSRGRVETQYF.

V gene TRBV9 combines with J gene TRBJ1-3; D not resolved. Germline V CDR1 and CDR2: SGDLS, YYNGEE. The CDR3 sequence is 15 residues long. Trimming stripped 3 bases from V and 2 bases from J, with 12 bases between. The CDR3, as DNA: TGTGCCAGCAGCGACGACCCTCTCCCTGGAAACACCATATATTTT. Translation: CASSDDPLPGNTIYF.

The chain recombines TRBV9 with TRBJ2-2, with D unclear. CDR3 length: 12 amino acids. Trimming pared 4 bases from V and 5 bases from J, leaving 6 bases between. Germline CDR1 and CDR2: SGDLS and YYNGEE. CDR3 bases: TGTGCCAGCAGCCAGAAAACCGGGGAGCTGTTTTTT. Amino acids: CASSQKTGELFF.

The gene calls are TRBV6-1 and TRBJ2-7; TRBD1 agrees at 8 bases. The CDR3 is 14 amino acids. Per the germline V gene, CDR1 is MNHNS and CDR2 is SASEGT. J lost 5 bases, V lost 6 bases, and 9 bases had no gene match. The CDR3, as DNA: TGTGCCAGCAGCACGACAGGGGTATTCGACGAGCAGTACTTC. Translation: CASSTTGVFDEQYF.